Here is one T cell receptor beta chain with its context. No cognate antigen has been identified for it. No much larger clone exists at a distance of one base, and base qualities are not known. The sample originates from a study of blood T cells in healthy people across ages (dated by TCRdb to the mid-2010s). In terms of the full investigation: Template switching captured roughly one uniquely barcoded TCR beta cDNA molecule per two T cells in model experiments. Using the same blood draw, the study looked at two additional independent replicas of 1 million unique cDNA reads for two donors, one aged 18 to 30 and the other aged 80 or older. Donors of different ages were randomly distributed across sequencing lanes to avoid experimental bias. To track age-related changes in TCR beta repertoire diversity, the study relied on deep sequencing normalized with unique cDNA molecular identifiers. The donors were divided into four age groups: young (average roughly 17 years), middle-aged (about 40), aged (around 59) and long-lived (around 87).

Donors were 39 systemically healthy Caucasian individuals from Russia aged roughly 6 to 95 years. Around 9.7 milliliters of peripheral blood were collected from each donor into EDTA-treated Vacutainer tubes. PBMCs were isolated by Ficoll-Paque density-gradient centrifugation, with at least 6 million obtained per sample. Total RNA, at least 6 micrograms per sample, was extracted from PBMCs with Trizol reagent. The percentages of naive CD45RAhigh/CD27high T cells were determined by flow cytometry on a PBMC aliquot from every donor. General conclusions and limits of the study: Compared with the aged group, more naive CD4+ T cells, fewer expanded clones and increased TCR diversity were shown by the long-lived group, suggesting age selection. A strong correlation was found between observed TCR beta diversity and the percentage of naive T cells measured by flow cytometry. Because profiling used bulk unsorted PBMCs, naive and antigen-experienced compartments could not be compared conclusively. The CMV infection status of donors was not known, potentially confounding age-related changes in expanded clonotypes. Total diversity estimates from one million sequenced T cells were considered lower bounds and underestimates. As age increased, observed TCR beta diversity per million T cells dropped in a roughly linear way, and a significant reduction was already evident by age 40.

The library was built by means of 5' RACE. TCRdb lists the instrument as Illumina HiSeq 2500. The second PCR ran for about 7 to 11 cycles and used a J-beta primer mix along with a sample-barcoded 5' primer. A template-switch 5' adaptor carrying 12 random nucleotides introduced a unique molecular identifier onto each TCR beta cDNA molecule. At least 2.5 million CDR3-containing paired-end reads were obtained from each sample. First-strand cDNA synthesis was performed from all RNA using the Mint cDNA synthesis kit, with priming by a TRBC-specific oligonucleotide. Following uracil-DNA glycosylase treatment, all cDNA underwent a first 18-cycle PCR with the universal primers M1SS and BC2_uni_R. The authors processed their data as follows. Normalization of each sample was performed by random selection of 1 million high-quality reads, each carrying a distinct molecular identifier. Reads sharing molecular identifiers were discarded rather than binned into consensus sequences. MiTCR, run with a Q25 quality threshold and the strictest error-elimination algorithm, handled CDR3 identification, clonotype clustering and error correction. A nonparametric unseen species model with Euler transformation was used to estimate lower-bound total TCR beta diversity. In-frame beta chains were kept once TCRdb had trimmed the public reads at Q25 with fastp and called clones with MiXCR. Here each entry gathers all rows of one CDR3 protein and keeps the most common genes and DNA. The V and J calls shown here were made by TCRdb, not taken from the authors' results. The sample records roughly 1,800,000 distinct CDR3 sequences, about 50% of which are singletons. Over 2% of the sample lies in the top ten.

From its cysteine to its phenylalanine, the CDR3 spans 14 amino acids. Of all the DNA, just the CDR3 is kept, 42 bases in frame from base 1. The junction shows trimming of 3 bases on V and 0 bases on J, plus 9 bases between the germline ends. Per the germline V gene (reference sequence), DFQATT is the CDR1 and SNEGSKA is the CDR2. The sequence derives from a woman aged 40 to 50 in good health. The specimen was blood. The chain employs TRBV20-1 and TRBJ2-1, with the D gene too uncertain to name. The DNA sequence is TGCAGTGCTAGGGGGATCCTCTCCTACAATGAGCAGTTCTTC. This codes for CSARGILSYNEQFF.